These 18 T cell receptor beta chains share one sample of origin, sequenced in a study of shared clonotypes between healthy human individuals. Sequencing was performed with immunoSEQ multiplex PCR; in TCRdb, only in-frame clones are kept and a portion is missing. Counted here are fewer than 850,000 clones, approximately 97% occurring once; the ten biggest clones make up less than 0.25%. The naive CD8 subset, CD45RO-negative cells positively selected for CCR7, excluded terminally differentiated effector memory CD45RA+ cells. The specimen sequenced was naive CD8+ T cells sorted from blood. The receptor set was obtained from a man aged 25 to 40 in good health.

V and J are TRBV28 and TRBJ1-5; 10 bases line up with TRBD1. Per germline, CDR1 MDHEN and CDR2 SYDVKM. After removal of 8 bases from V and 7 bases from J, the junction contained 5 bases not matched to a gene. The CDR3 is made up of 13 amino acids. CDR3: CASGDRGEQPQHF. The DNA of the CDR3 is TGTGCCAGCGGGGACAGGGGAGAACAGCCCCAGCATTTT.

V and J are TRBV19 and TRBJ1-5, with D possibly being TRBD1 (6 bases). Germline loops: CDR1 LNHDA, CDR2 SQIVND (reference sequence). V gave up 2 bases and J gave up 4 bases, with 15 bases separating them. The CDR3 loop spans 16 amino acids. The CDR3 loop reads CASSILGRGKNQPQHF. The CDR3 coding sequence is TGTGCCAGTAGTATATTGGGCAGGGGCAAGAATCAGCCCCAGCATTTT.

The chain joins TRBV7-8 to TRBJ1-4; D is unresolved. Trimming pared 4 bases from V and 8 bases from J, leaving 11 bases between. The V gene's germline CDR1 is SGHVS and CDR2 FQNEAQ. The CDR3 contains 13 residues. The CDR3 DNA reads TGTGCCAGCAGCTACAACCCCCCCGAAAAACTGTTTTTT. Residues: CASSYNPPEKLFF.

J is TRBJ2-7 and V is TRBV7-3, with 8 bases matching TRBD2. CDR1 and CDR2 from the germline V gene are SGHTA and FQGTGA. The CDR3 is 15 residues long. V lost 5 bases and J lost 2; bases outside the gene matches: 8. As DNA, the CDR3 is TGTGCCAGCAGCCTGGCTGCGGGGGGAACCTACGAGCAGTACTTC. This codes for CASSLAAGGTYEQYF.

The rearrangement joins TRBV30 to TRBJ2-7; tentatively, D is TRBD1 (5 bases). CDR3 length: 14 amino acids. CDR1 GTSNPN and CDR2 SVGIG come from the germline V gene (reference sequence). V was shortened by 1 base and J by 6 bases, with 16 bases between the two germline ends. The chain's CDR3 is CAWSEQANLGEQYF. DNA of the CDR3: TGTGCCTGGAGTGAACAGGCGAACCTGGGCGAGCAGTACTTC.

CDR3 sequence (DNA): TGCGCCAGCAGCGGGTATGAAGCGGGGAGCTCCTACGAGCAGTACTTC. It specifies CASSGYEAGSSYEQYF. This rearrangement joins TRBV5-1 to TRBJ2-7; 7 bases line up with TRBD2. The CDR3 has 16 amino acids. CDR1 SGHRS and CDR2 YFSETQ come from the germline V gene. The ends lost 4 bases at V and 0 bases at J; junction bases unmatched: 10.

The V call is TRBV13, the J call TRBJ2-1, with TRBD2 matching 11 bases. Germline-derived CDR1 and CDR2 are PRHDT and FYEKMQ (reference sequence). J gave up 7 bases and V 3 bases, and 8 bases lay outside the gene matches. There are 16 residues in the CDR3. The CDR3 DNA follows: TGTGCCAGCAGCTTCGCGGCTAGCGGGAGGTCTAATGAGCAGTTCTTC. Its protein product is CASSFAASGRSNEQFF.

The gene calls are TRBV29-1 and TRBJ2-5; D is unresolved. CDR1 and CDR2 from the germline V gene are SQVTM and ANQGSEA. Trimming removed 0 bases from V and 2 bases from J, with 4 bases in between. The CDR3 contains 12 residues. This chain's CDR3 is CSVEDRQETQYF. CDR3 coding DNA: TGCAGCGTTGAAGACAGACAAGAGACCCAGTACTTC. The full variable domain, with the rest looked up from reference TRBV29-1 and TRBJ2-5, is SAVISQKPSRDICQRGTSLTIQCQVDSQVTMMFWYRQQPGQSLTLIATANQGSEATYESGFVIDKFPISRPNLTFSTLTVSNMSPEDSSIYLCSVEDRQETQYFGPGTRLLVL.

This chain uses TRBV4-1 with TRBJ2-5; 11 bases fit TRBD2. J was trimmed by 8 bases and V by 2 bases; bases with no gene match: 10. CDR1 MGHRA and CDR2 YSYEKL come from the germline V gene. This CDR3 is built from 16 residues. CDR3 nucleotide sequence: TGCGCCAGCAGCCAATTACTAGCGGGAGACCCCCTTACCCAGTACTTC. Its protein is CASSQLLAGDPLTQYF.

The chain is built from TRBV7-9 and TRBJ2-5; perhaps D is TRBD1 or TRBD2 (6 bases each). In germline, CDR1 is SEHNR, CDR2 FQNEAQ (reference sequence). Trimming removed 4 bases at V and 4 bases at J, with 10 bases between. This CDR3 comprises 13 residues. DNA of the CDR3: TGTGCCAGCAGCTCACAGGGAGGAGAGACCCAGTACTTC. Its protein product is CASSSQGGETQYF. The full variable domain, completed using reference TRBV7-9 and TRBJ2-5, is DTGVSQNPRHKITKRGQNVTFRCDPISEHNRLYWYRQTLGQGPEFLTYFQNEAQLEKSRLLSDRFSAERPKGSFSTLEIQRTEQGDSAMYLCASSSQGGETQYFGPGTRLLVL.

The rearrangement links TRBV2 to TRBJ1-5; tentatively, D is TRBD1 (5 bases). The CDR3 has 13 residues. Germline CDR1 reads SNHLY; CDR2 reads FYNNEI. Trimming left V 6 bases short and J 2 bases short, with 8 bases between. Written as DNA, the CDR3 is TGTGCCAGCAGGGGGGACGGCAATCAGCCCCAGCATTTT. Translated, it gives CASRGDGNQPQHF.

The CDR3 DNA follows: TGTGCCAGTAGTATACTAGCGGGTCCCCTCAATGAGCAGTTCTTC. It codes for CASSILAGPLNEQFF. V gene TRBV19 combines with J gene TRBJ2-1, with TRBD2 matching over 8 bases. Per the germline V gene, CDR1 is LNHDA and CDR2 is SQIVND (reference sequence). Germline trimming cut 2 bases from V and 6 bases from J; bases unmatched to any gene: 6. CDR3 length equals 15 residues.

The V gene is TRBV29-1, the J gene TRBJ1-3; no clear D gene. The germline V and J ends were trimmed by 0 bases and 0 bases, with 9 bases remaining between them. Germline V gene sequence: CDR1 SQVTM, CDR2 ANQGSEA. The CDR3 has 15 residues. The DNA of the CDR3 is TGCAGCGTTGAAGATAACAGTTACTCTGGAAACACCATATATTTT. As protein: CSVEDNSYSGNTIYF.

V usage is TRBV9 and J usage is TRBJ1-4; D call uncertain. Trimming left V 0 bases short and J 7 bases short, with 13 bases between. The CDR3 sequence is 15 residues long. Germline V gene sequence: CDR1 SGDLS, CDR2 YYNGEE. The CDR3 region has the DNA TGTGCCAGCAGCGTAGAGGGTGGCGTCGGTGAAAAACTGTTTTTT. It codes for CASSVEGGVGEKLFF.

The gene calls are TRBV2 and TRBJ2-7; 9 nucleotides match TRBD2. Germline CDR1 is SNHLY and CDR2 is FYNNEI. With 7 bases clipped from V and 5 bases from J, the junction kept 9 bases outside the gene matches. The CDR3 is 14 residues long. The chain's CDR3 is CASKRVAGEDEQYF. The CDR3 bases are TGTGCCAGCAAGCGGGTAGCGGGAGAGGACGAGCAGTACTTC. Full variable domain (rest looked up from reference TRBV2 and TRBJ2-7): EPEVTQTPSHQVTQMGQEVILRCVPISNHLYFYWYRQILGQKVEFLVSFYNNEISEKSEIFDDQFSVERPDGSNFTLKIRSTKLEDSAMYFCASKRVAGEDEQYFGPGTRLTVT.

The chain couples TRBV10-3 to TRBJ1-4; maybe TRBD1 (5 bases). Trimming took 3 bases from V and 6 from J, leaving 14 bases between them. The CDR3 runs 15 residues. From germline, CDR1 is ENHRY and CDR2 SYGVKD. The CDR3 DNA sequence: TGTGCCATCAGTGAAACGACAGATGGACATGAAAAACTGTTTTTT. Protein sequence: CAISETTDGHEKLFF.

CDR3 DNA sequence: TGTGCCAGCAGCCGAGGGGAAAGAGGGGGTGATCAGCCCCAGCATTTT. Translation gives CASSRGERGGDQPQHF. J is TRBJ1-5 and V is TRBV11-2; weak D call: TRBD1 (6 bases). CDR1 is SGHAT, CDR2 FQNNGV, per germline. CDR3 length: 16 amino acids. V lost 5 bases, J lost 5 bases, and 19 bases lay in between.

J is TRBJ2-7 and V is TRBV7-3; unclear D gene. CDR3 size: 13 residues. V lost 5 bases to trimming and J lost 2 bases, with 10 bases between them. CDR1 and CDR2 (germline): SGHTA, FQGTGA. Written as DNA, the CDR3 is TGTGCCAGCAGCCTCGGACGTCCCTACGAGCAGTACTTC. Encoded protein: CASSLGRPYEQYF.